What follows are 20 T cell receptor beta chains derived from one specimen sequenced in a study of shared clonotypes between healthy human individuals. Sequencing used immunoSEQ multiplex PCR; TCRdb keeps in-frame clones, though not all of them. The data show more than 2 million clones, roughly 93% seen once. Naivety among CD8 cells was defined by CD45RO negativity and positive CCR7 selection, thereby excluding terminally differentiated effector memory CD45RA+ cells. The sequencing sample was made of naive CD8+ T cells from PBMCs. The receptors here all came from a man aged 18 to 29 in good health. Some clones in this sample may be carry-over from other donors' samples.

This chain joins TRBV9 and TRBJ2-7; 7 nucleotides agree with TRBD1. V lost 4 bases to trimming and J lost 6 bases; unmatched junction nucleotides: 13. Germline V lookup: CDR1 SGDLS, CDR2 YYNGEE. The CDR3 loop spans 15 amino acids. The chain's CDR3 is CASSITGVPESEQYF. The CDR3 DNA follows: TGTGCCAGCAGCATCACAGGGGTCCCTGAGAGCGAGCAGTACTTC.

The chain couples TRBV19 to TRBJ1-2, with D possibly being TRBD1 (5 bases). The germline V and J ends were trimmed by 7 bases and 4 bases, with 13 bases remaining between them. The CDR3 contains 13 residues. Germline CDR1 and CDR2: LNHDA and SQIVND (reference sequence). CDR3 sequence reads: CASTPTDFYGYTF. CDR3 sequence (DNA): TGTGCCAGTACCCCGACAGACTTCTATGGCTACACCTTC. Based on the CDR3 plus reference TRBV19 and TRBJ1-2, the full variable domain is DGGITQSPKYLFRKEGQNVTLSCEQNLNHDAMYWYRQDPGQGLRLIYYSQIVNDFQKGDIAEGYSVSREKKESFPLTVTSAQKNPTAFYLCASTPTDFYGYTFGSGTRLTVV.

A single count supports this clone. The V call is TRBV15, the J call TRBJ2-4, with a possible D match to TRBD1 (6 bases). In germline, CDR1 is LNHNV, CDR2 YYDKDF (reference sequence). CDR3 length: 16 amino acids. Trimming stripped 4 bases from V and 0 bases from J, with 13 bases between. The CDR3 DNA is TGTGCCACCAGCATGGACAGCACACTAGCCAAAAACATTCAGTACTTC. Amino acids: CATSMDSTLAKNIQYF.

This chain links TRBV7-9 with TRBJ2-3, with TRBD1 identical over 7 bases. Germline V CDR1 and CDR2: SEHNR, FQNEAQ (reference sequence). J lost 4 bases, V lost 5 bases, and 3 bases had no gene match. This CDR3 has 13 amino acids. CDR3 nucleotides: TGTGCCAGCAGCACGGACAGGTCAGATACGCAGTATTTT. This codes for CASSTDRSDTQYF.

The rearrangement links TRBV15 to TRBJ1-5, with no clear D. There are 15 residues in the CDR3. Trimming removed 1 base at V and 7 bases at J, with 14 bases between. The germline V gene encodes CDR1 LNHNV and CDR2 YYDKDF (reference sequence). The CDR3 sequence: CATSRAGYERQPQHF. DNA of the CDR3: TGTGCCACCAGCAGAGCTGGGTATGAACGCCAGCCCCAGCATTTT.

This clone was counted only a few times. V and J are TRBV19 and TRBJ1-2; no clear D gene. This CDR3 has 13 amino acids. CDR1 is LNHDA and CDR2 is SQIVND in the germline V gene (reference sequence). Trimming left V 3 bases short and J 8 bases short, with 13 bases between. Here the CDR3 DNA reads TGTGCCAGTAGTATCGAGGGATATAGAGGCTACACCTTC. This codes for CASSIEGYRGYTF.

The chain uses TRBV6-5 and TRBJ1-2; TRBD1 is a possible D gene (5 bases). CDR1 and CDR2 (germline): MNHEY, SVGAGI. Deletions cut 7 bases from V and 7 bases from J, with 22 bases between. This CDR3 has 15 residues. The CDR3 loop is CASTQGWTGTSGYTF. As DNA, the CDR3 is TGTGCCAGCACGCAAGGATGGACGGGGACCTCTGGCTACACCTTC.

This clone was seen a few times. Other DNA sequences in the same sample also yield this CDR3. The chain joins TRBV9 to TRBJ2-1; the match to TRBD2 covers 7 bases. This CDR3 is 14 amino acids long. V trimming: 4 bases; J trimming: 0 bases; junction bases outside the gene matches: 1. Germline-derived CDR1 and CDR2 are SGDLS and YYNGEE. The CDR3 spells CASSPGGSYNEQFF. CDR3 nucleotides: TGTGCCAGCAGCCCGGGGGGCTCCTACAATGAGCAGTTCTTC. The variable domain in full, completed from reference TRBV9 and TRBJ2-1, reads DSGVTQTPKHLITATGQRVTLRCSPRSGDLSVYWYQQSLDQGLQFLIQYYNGEERAKGNILERFSAQQFPDLHSELNLSSLELGDSALYFCASSPGGSYNEQFFGPGTRLTVL.

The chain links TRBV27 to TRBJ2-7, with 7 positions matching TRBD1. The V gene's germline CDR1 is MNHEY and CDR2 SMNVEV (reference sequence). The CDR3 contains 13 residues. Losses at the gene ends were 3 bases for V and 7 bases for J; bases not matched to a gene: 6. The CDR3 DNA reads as TGTGCCAGCAGTTTCTCCGGGACAGTTGAGCAGTACTTC. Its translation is CASSFSGTVEQYF.

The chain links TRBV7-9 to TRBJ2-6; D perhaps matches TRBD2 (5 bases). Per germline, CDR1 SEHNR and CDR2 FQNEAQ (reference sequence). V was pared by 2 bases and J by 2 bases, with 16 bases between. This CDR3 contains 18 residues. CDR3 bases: TGTGCCAGCAGCTTACCCGGAGGAGCCCCCACTGGGGCCAACGTCCTGACTTTC. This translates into CASSLPGGAPTGANVLTF.

The CDR3 is CASSFSPETYEQYF. The CDR3 DNA reads TGTGCCAGCAGCTTTAGCCCAGAGACCTACGAGCAGTACTTC. The rearrangement uses TRBV11-2 and TRBJ2-7, with D unclear. Trimming cost V 3 bases and J 2 bases, with 11 bases left between them. The CDR3 spans 14 residues. Germline V gene lookup returns CDR1 SGHAT and CDR2 FQNNGV. Supplemented by reference TRBV11-2 and TRBJ2-7, the full variable domain reads EAGVAQSPRYKIIEKRQSVAFWCNPISGHATLYWYQQILGQGPKLLIQFQNNGVVDDSQLPKDRFSAERLKGVDSTLKIQPAKLEDSAVYLCASSFSPETYEQYFGPGTRLTVT.

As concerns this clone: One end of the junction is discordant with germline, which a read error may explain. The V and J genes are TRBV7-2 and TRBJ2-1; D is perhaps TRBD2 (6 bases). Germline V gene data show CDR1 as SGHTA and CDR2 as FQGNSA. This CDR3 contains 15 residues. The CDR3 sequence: CASSLAGDSYNEQFF. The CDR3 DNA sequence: TGTGCCAGCAGCCTAGCCGGGGACTCTTACAATGAGCAGTTCTTC.

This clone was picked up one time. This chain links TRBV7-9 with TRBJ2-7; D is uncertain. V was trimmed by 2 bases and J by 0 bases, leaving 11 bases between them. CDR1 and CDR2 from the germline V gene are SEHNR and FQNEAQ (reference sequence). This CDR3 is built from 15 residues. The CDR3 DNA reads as TGTGCCAGCAGCTTAAACCAGCGCCCCTCCTACGAGCAGTACTTC. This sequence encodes CASSLNQRPSYEQYF. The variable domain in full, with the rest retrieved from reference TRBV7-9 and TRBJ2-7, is DTGVSQNPRHKITKRGQNVTFRCDPISEHNRLYWYRQTLGQGPEFLTYFQNEAQLEKSRLLSDRFSAERPKGSFSTLEIQRTEQGDSAMYLCASSLNQRPSYEQYFGPGTRLTVT.

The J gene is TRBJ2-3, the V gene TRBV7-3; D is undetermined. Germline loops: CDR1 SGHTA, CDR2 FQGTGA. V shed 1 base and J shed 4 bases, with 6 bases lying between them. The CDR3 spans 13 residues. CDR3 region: CASSLITSDTQYF. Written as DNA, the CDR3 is TGTGCCAGCAGCTTAATAACGTCAGATACGCAGTATTTT.

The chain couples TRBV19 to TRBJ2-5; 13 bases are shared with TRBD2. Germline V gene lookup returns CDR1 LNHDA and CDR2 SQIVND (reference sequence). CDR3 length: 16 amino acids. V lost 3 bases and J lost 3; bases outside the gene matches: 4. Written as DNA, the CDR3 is TGTGCCAGTAGTATGGACGGACTAGCGGGAGAAGAGACCCAGTACTTC. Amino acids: CASSMDGLAGEETQYF.

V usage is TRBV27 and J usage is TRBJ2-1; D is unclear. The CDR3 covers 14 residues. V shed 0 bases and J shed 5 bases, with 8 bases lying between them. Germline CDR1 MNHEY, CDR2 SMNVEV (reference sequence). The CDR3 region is CASSLSSSHNEQFF. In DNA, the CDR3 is TGTGCCAGCAGTTTATCGTCCAGCCACAATGAGCAGTTCTTC.

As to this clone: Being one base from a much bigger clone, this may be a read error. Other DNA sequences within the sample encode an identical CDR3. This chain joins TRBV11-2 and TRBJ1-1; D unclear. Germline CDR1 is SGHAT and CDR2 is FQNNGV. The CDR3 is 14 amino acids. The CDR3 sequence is CASSLARTNTEAFF. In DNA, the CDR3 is TGTGCCAGCAGCTTAGCACGGACGAACACTGAGGCTTTCTTT.

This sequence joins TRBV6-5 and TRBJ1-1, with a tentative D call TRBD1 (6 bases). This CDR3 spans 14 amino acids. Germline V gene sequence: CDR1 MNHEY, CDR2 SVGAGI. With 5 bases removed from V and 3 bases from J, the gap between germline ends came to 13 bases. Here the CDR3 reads CASSPDSLYTEAFF. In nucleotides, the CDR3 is TGTGCCAGCAGTCCGGACAGCCTCTACACTGAAGCTTTCTTT.

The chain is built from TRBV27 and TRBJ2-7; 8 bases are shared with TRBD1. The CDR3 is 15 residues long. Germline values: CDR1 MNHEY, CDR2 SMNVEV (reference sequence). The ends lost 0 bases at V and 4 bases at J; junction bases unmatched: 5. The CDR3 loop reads CASSLSGTGRYEQYF. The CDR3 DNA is TGTGCCAGCAGTTTATCGGGGACAGGACGTTACGAGCAGTACTTC.

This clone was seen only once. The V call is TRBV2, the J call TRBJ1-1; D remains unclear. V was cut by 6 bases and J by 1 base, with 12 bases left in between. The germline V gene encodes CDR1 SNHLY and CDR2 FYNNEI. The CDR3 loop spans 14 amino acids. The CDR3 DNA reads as TGTGCCAGCAGCCATTGGGGAGAGAACACTGAAGCTTTCTTT. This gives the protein CASSHWGENTEAFF.